This TCR beta chain was captured by sequencing in a study of chemoradiotherapy in HPV16-positive cancers. The V end was cut by 2 bases, the J end by 4 bases, with 17 bases between. In germline, CDR1 is MNHNS, CDR2 SASEGT. The CDR3 loop spans 16 amino acids. TCRdb keeps only in-frame clones here, not all; method: immunoSEQ multiplex PCR. The table lists about 410 clones, approximately 82% of them singletons, with around 31% in the top ten. The sequencing used tumor tissue, collected from a patient who underwent chemoradiotherapy. The gene calls are TRBV6-1 and TRBJ1-1, with D possibly TRBD1 on 5 matching bases. The sequence derives from a human donor with HPV-associated anogenital cancer. Here the CDR3 DNA reads TGTGCCAGCAGTGAAATGATGGGGACGATATCCACTGAAGCTTTCTTT. This sequence encodes CASSEMMGTISTEAFF.